This entry lists 21 T cell receptor beta chains sequenced from one sample in a study of T cells in Graves' hyperthyroidism and ophthalmopathy. TCR beta CDR3 sequences were amplified from RNA transcripts. Carried out on the TCR CDR3, a first-round RT-PCR used the HTBI primer set. TCRdb recomputed calls from the multiplex PCR reads with MiXCR, one row per CDR3 protein. The sample yields about 520,000 distinct CDR3 sequences, 24% seen once. What was sequenced was blood. These receptors were obtained from a woman in her 30s with Graves' ophthalmopathy.

This clonotype was observed at least ten times. This chain links TRBV27 with TRBJ2-5, with TRBD2 matching over 8 bases. V lost 9 bases to trimming and J lost 7 bases; unmatched junction nucleotides: 7. CDR1 and CDR2 (germline): MNHEY, SMNVEV (reference sequence). The CDR3 runs 12 residues. In DNA form, the CDR3 reads TGTGCCAGTCTCGCCGGGGGGGGGACCCAGTACTTC. Residues: CASLAGGGTQYF.

This clonotype was seen only a few times. The chain has TRBV6-1 and TRBJ1-5; D possibly corresponds to TRBD1 (5 bases). Trimming pared 4 bases from V and 1 base from J, leaving 20 bases between. The CDR3 has 18 amino acids. The germline gives CDR1 MNHNS, CDR2 SASEGT. The CDR3 nucleotides read TGTGCCAGCAGTGGGCGGGGGTACACACCCCCGAGCAATCAGCCCCAGCATTTT. Encoded protein: CASSGRGYTPPSNQPQHF.

This chain joins TRBV28 and TRBJ1-2, with D uncertain. V was shortened by 7 bases and J by 2 bases, with 8 bases between the two germline ends. Germline V gene data show CDR1 as MDHEN and CDR2 as SYDVKM. CDR3 size: 12 residues. CDR3 sequence (DNA): TGTGCCAGCATTACGCAGAACTATGGCTACACCTTC. Its protein is CASITQNYGYTF.

CDR3 amino acids: CASSPLQQGRNTEAFF. CDR3 bases: TGTGCCAGCAGCCCCCTCCAGCAGGGTCGGAACACTGAAGCTTTCTTT. This chain connects TRBV11-2 to TRBJ1-1; D possibly corresponds to TRBD1 (5 bases). Germline V gene sequence: CDR1 SGHAT, CDR2 FQNNGV. Trimming shortened V by 5 bases and J by 1 base, and 17 bases separated the two germline ends. CDR3 length: 16 amino acids. The variable domain in full, with the rest retrieved from reference TRBV11-2 and TRBJ1-1, is EAGVAQSPRYKIIEKRQSVAFWCNPISGHATLYWYQQILGQGPKLLIQFQNNGVVDDSQLPKDRFSAERLKGVDSTLKIQPAKLEDSAVYLCASSPLQQGRNTEAFFGQGTRLTVV.

This clonotype was counted ten times or more. The chain is built from TRBV5-1 and TRBJ2-7; D gene unclear. V lost 4 bases, J lost 6 bases, and 11 bases lay in between. This CDR3 region has 12 residues. Germline V gene data show CDR1 as SGHRS and CDR2 as YFSETQ. This CDR3 is CASSDTPCEQYF. For the CDR3, the DNA is TGCGCCAGCAGCGACACCCCCTGCGAGCAGTACTTC. The whole variable domain, remainder taken from reference TRBV5-1 and TRBJ2-7, is KAGVTQTPRYLIKTRGQQVTLSCSPISGHRSVSWYQQTPGQGLQFLFEYFSETQRNKGNFPGRFSGRQFSNSRSEMNVSTLELGDSALYLCASSDTPCEQYFGPGTRLTVT.

This clonotype was seen many times. The chain carries TRBV10-1 and TRBJ2-7; D is unresolved. Trimming stripped 9 bases from V and 0 bases from J, with 15 bases between. Germline V gives CDR1 WNHNN, CDR2 SYGVQD (reference sequence). The CDR3 is made up of 14 amino acids. In DNA form, the CDR3 reads TGCGCCAGAAGGATGCTCACGGTCTCCTACGAGCAGTACTTC. Its protein is CARRMLTVSYEQYF.

This clonotype was seen a few times. This may be a read error, as it is one base from a much larger clone. The chain employs TRBV18 and TRBJ1-2; possible D gene TRBD1, 5 bases. From germline, CDR1 is KGHSH and CDR2 LQKENI. The CDR3 consists of 12 residues. The V end was cut by 6 bases, the J end by 6 bases, with 11 bases between. CDR3 in amino acids: CASSHAGDGYTF. CDR3 sequence (DNA): TGTGCCAGCTCCCATGCGGGGGATGGCTACACCTTC. The whole variable domain, filled in from reference TRBV18 and TRBJ1-2, reads NAGVMQNPRHLVRRRGQEARLRCSPMKGHSHVYWYRQLPEEGLKFMVYLQKENIIDESGMPKERFSAEFPKEGPSILRIQQVVRGDSAAYFCASSHAGDGYTFGSGTRLTVV.

Many counts were recorded for this clonotype. The rearrangement links TRBV11-3 to TRBJ2-2; 7 bases are a match to TRBD2. The length of the CDR3 is 15 residues. Trimming removed 0 bases from V and 4 bases from J; junction bases left unmatched: 2. Per the germline V gene, CDR1 is SGHNT and CDR2 is YENEEA. The CDR3 DNA sequence: TGTGCCAGCAGCTTAGACGGACTAGTCACCGGGGAGCTGTTTTTT. Translation gives CASSLDGLVTGELFF.

At least ten counts were recorded for this clonotype. V is TRBV6-2 or TRBV6-3 and J is TRBJ1-2, with D possibly TRBD1 on 5 matching bases. Germline CDR1 reads MNHEY; CDR2 reads SVGEGT. The length of the CDR3 is 16 residues. Trimming took off 0 bases at V and 2 bases at J, with 13 bases between the two ends. The CDR3 spells CASSYSTAGPNYGYTF. The CDR3 DNA reads TGTGCCAGCAGTTACTCGACGGCAGGGCCAAACTATGGCTACACCTTC.

In regard to this clonotype: A much larger clone lies one base from this, so it may be a read error. The chain uses TRBV12-3 or TRBV12-4 and TRBJ2-5; perhaps TRBD1 as D (5 bases). The CDR3 extends over 16 amino acids. Between the trimmed V and J ends, which lost 3 bases and 5 bases, there was a span of 19 bases. The CDR3, as DNA: TGTGCCAGCAGTTTGTCGACAGTGGGCGCGTCCGAGACCCAGTACTTC. Its translation: CASSLSTVGASETQYF.

Many counts were recorded for this clonotype. The V and J genes are TRBV28 and TRBJ1-6; tentatively, D is TRBD1 (5 bases). The germline CDR1 and CDR2 sequences are MDHEN and SYDVKM. The CDR3 is made up of 13 amino acids. V gave up 7 bases and J gave up 6 bases, with 10 bases separating them. The CDR3 is CASNPQGNSPLHF. CDR3 sequence (DNA): TGTGCCAGCAATCCCCAGGGTAATTCACCCCTCCACTTT.

The chain joins TRBV7-6 to TRBJ2-7, with D tentatively TRBD1 or TRBD2 (5 bases each). Germline loops: CDR1 SGHVS, CDR2 FNYEAQ. This CDR3 contains 15 residues. The V and J ends lost 1 base and 6 bases respectively, with 16 bases between them. The chain's CDR3 is CASSLGGAGGGEQYF. The CDR3 DNA follows: TGTGCCAGCAGCTTAGGGGGCGCCGGCGGAGGCGAGCAGTACTTC.

At least ten counts were recorded for this clonotype. The chain couples TRBV27 to TRBJ2-7; 8 bases match TRBD1. CDR3 size: 13 residues. Germline values: CDR1 MNHEY, CDR2 SMNVEV (reference sequence). Trimming took 3 bases from V and 4 from J; bases not matched to a gene: 2. The CDR3 is CASSFTGGYEQYF. The CDR3 DNA follows: TGTGCCAGCAGTTTTACAGGGGGGTACGAGCAGTACTTC.

The chain is built from TRBV29-1 and TRBJ2-2; D not certain. Germline V gene lookup returns CDR1 SQVTM and CDR2 ANQGSEA. This CDR3 is built from 12 residues. V lost 4 bases, J lost 8 bases, and 11 bases lay in between. The CDR3 reads CSVGRVEGELFF. The CDR3 nucleotides read TGCAGCGTTGGTAGGGTTGAGGGGGAGCTGTTTTTT.

Concerning this clonotype itself: It is likely a read error, because the conserved phenylalanine at the end of the CDR3 is missing. V usage is TRBV29-1 and J usage is TRBJ2-7, with 9 bases identical to TRBD1. The CDR3 runs to 18 residues. Germline CDR1 reads SQVTM; CDR2 reads ANQGSEA. J gave up 2 bases and V 1 base, and 15 bases lay outside the gene matches. This CDR3 is CSVEVNPGTGFGTYEQYY. CDR3 DNA sequence: TGCAGCGTTGAAGTTAATCCCGGGACAGGGTTCGGAACCTACGAGCAGTACTAC.

This chain connects TRBV28 to TRBJ2-7; 7 positions match TRBD1. Germline assignment: CDR1 MDHEN and CDR2 SYDVKM. V shed 4 bases, J shed 2 bases, and the junction held 8 bases outside the gene matches. The CDR3 sequence is 15 residues long. In DNA form, the CDR3 reads TGTGCCAGCAGTTCAACCCCGGGACAGACCTACGAGCAGTACTTC. Protein product: CASSSTPGQTYEQYF.

The chain has TRBV28 and TRBJ2-7; tentative D call: TRBD2 (6 bases). With 2 bases removed from V and 2 bases from J, the gap between germline ends came to 13 bases. Germline V gives CDR1 MDHEN, CDR2 SYDVKM. This CDR3 has 15 residues. The CDR3 sequence is CASSLDGGSAYEQYF. CDR3 bases: TGTGCCAGCAGTTTAGACGGGGGATCGGCCTACGAGCAGTACTTC.

As to this clonotype: Since a much larger clone is just one base distant, this may be a read error. V gene TRBV30 combines with J gene TRBJ1-1; 10 nucleotides agree with TRBD1. Looked up from germline, CDR1 is GTSNPN and CDR2 is SVGIG (reference sequence). The CDR3 spans 14 residues. CDR3 protein: CAWNPGQGNSEAFF. The CDR3 nucleotides read TGTGCCTGGAACCCGGGACAGGGGAACTCTGAAGCTTTCTTT.

This clonotype was recorded at least ten times. This chain connects TRBV6-5 to TRBJ2-5; D gene uncertain. V was pared by 5 bases and J by 2 bases, with 18 bases between. Germline CDR1 is MNHEY and CDR2 is SVGAGI. The CDR3 runs to 16 residues. The DNA for the CDR3 is TGTGCCAGCAGTACCCCTCACGCGACGGCACAAGAGACCCAGTACTTC. It translates to CASSTPHATAQETQYF.

J is TRBJ1-1 and V is TRBV30; the D gene is possibly TRBD1 (6 bases). The CDR3 is made up of 15 amino acids. The germline CDR1 and CDR2 sequences are GTSNPN and SVGIG (reference sequence). The germline V and J ends were trimmed by 0 bases and 3 bases, with 14 bases remaining between them. The CDR3 DNA follows: TGTGCCTGGAGTGTAGGTCAAGGGGGGGACACTGAAGCTTTCTTT. Its translation: CAWSVGQGGDTEAFF.

The CDR3 coding sequence is TGTGCCATCAGTGAGTCGTTTACCAGGGCTGAGACCCAGTACTTC. Translating it yields CAISESFTRAETQYF. The chain recombines TRBV10-3 with TRBJ2-5; TRBD1 might be the D (5 bases). CDR3 length: 15 residues. Trimming left V 0 bases short and J 5 bases short, with 13 bases between. The germline gives CDR1 ENHRY, CDR2 SYGVKD.